This T cell receptor beta chain is from a study of T cells in Graves' hyperthyroidism and ophthalmopathy (dated by TCRdb to between 2017 and 2020). Broadly, across the study: Peripheral blood samples were taken at initial diagnosis, before any treatment was given. In addition, the study compared T-cell repertoires in thyroid tissue and in blood from six Graves' hyperthyroidism patients. The 100 discovery patients were randomly divided into training and test sets at a 7:3 ratio. After blood sampling, hyperthyroidism patients were treated with methimazole at a starting dose of 30 mg daily, and ophthalmopathy patients were treated with high-dose intravenous methylprednisolone. TCR Vbeta CDR3 sequencing of 135 peripheral blood samples (under 45 ophthalmopathy, 75 hyperthyroidism and about 17 progressor patients) is reported in the paper. To identify TCR V-J signatures that set the groups apart, the researchers used a discovery cohort of 100 patients, made up of around 42 with Graves' ophthalmopathy and about 60 with stable Graves' hyperthyroidism. Prospective prediction of ophthalmopathy was tested in an independent validation cohort consisting of under 20 hyperthyroidism patients and approximately 16 patients who later progressed to ophthalmopathy. What the study reported, not specific to this receptor: Sample size was not statistically predetermined, and investigators were not blinded to group allocation. Most expanded thyroid clonotypes (frequency above 0.001) were also found in blood, which suggests that blood repertoires may mirror thyroid immune responses. In validation, progression to ophthalmopathy was predicted by the model with 70.59% sensitivity and 72.22% specificity, a median of roughly 6 months before onset. In cross-validation, a model built on a 13 V-J signature told ophthalmopathy apart from stable hyperthyroidism with 85% to 90% sensitivity and 81% to 82% specificity, and in testing the same model reached 80%/75%.

Stable Graves' hyperthyroidism was defined as no progression to ophthalmopathy during 18 months of follow-up. The hyperthyroidism patients were between 18 and 65 years old and newly diagnosed, with a disease duration of less than 2 months. Patients with uncontrolled infections, other autoimmune diseases, pregnancy or lactation were excluded. Diagnoses were established on the basis of clinical symptoms, serum thyroxine and TRAb, thyroid ultrasound, and orbital computed tomography. PBMCs were isolated from about 9.2 ml of fresh peripheral blood by Ficoll-Paque density gradient centrifugation. Total RNA was extracted with Trizol reagent, and quality was checked on an Agilent 2100 Bioanalyzer. Per the germline V gene, MDHEN is the CDR1 and SYDVKM is the CDR2. The CDR3 has 15 amino acids, counting the end cysteine and phenylalanine. Left in the record is the CDR3 DNA by itself, 45 bases read in frame from the first base.

On this clonotype: Its target antigen remains unknown. One end of the junction varies from germline; a read error may be responsible.

TCR beta CDR3 regions were amplified from RNA transcripts. For the first round of RT-PCR on the TCR CDR3, the HTBI primer set was used together with the Qiagen OneStep RT-PCR kit. Libraries were constructed in a second round of multiplex PCR, after which size selection and purification were performed. Paired-end sequencing of the libraries was performed with 100 bp reads on an Illumina HiSeq2000. The paper's processing steps were these. SOAPnuke was used to process the raw data, with reads discarded if the reads contained adapters or uncalled bases, had a mean Phred below 15, or lacked an exact constant-primer or identifier match. COPE v1.2.5 was used to merge high-quality paired reads, and clonotypes were defined as unique nucleotide sequences. MiTCR v1.1 was used to align the clonotypes against IMGT TRBV, TRBD and TRBJ reference segments. Only V-J combinations with frequency above 0.0001, covering about 99% of repertoires, were analysed. The TCS score was defined as the ratio of F50 (clonal expansion) to E x V (chaos), calculated using BLOSUM62-based TCRdist between CDR3 peptides within each V-J. Welch's t-statistics and random forest reduced around 550 V-J features to roughly 13, which were used in a naive Bayes classifier (R e1071). The raw public reads went through TCRdb reprocessing: fastp at Q25, MiXCR clone calling, in-frame beta chains kept. Rows are unified per CDR3 protein, each entry keeping the most common DNA and genes. The V and J calls shown here were made by TCRdb, not taken from the authors' results. The sample data list approximately 610,000 distinct CDR3 sequences, and 16% of these were observed just once. More than 15% of the sample goes to the ten largest clones.

The origin of this receptor is a woman aged 18-29 years with Graves' hyperthyroidism. The chain links TRBV28 with TRBJ1-2; a tentative D match to TRBD1 spans 5 bases. The material sequenced was blood. The sequence in DNA is TGTGCCAGCAGTTTTTGGGGGGGGAGCAAGTATGGTTACACCTTC. This yields the protein CASSFWGGSKYGYTF.